This is a list of T cell receptor beta chains from one sample in a study of T cells in Graves' hyperthyroidism and ophthalmopathy. TCRdb independently ran MiXCR on the multiplex PCR reads; one entry per CDR3 protein. The sample lists fewer than 350,000 distinct CDR3 sequences, less than 15% occurring once. Sequencing was done on a sample of blood. These receptors came from a woman in her 30s with Graves' hyperthyroidism that later progressed to Graves' ophthalmopathy. The CDR3 runs from the conserved cysteine through the conserved F or W. D genes are given only for firm matches.

15,TRBV3-1,.,TRBJ2-7,CASSQVGDGGYEQYF
13,TRBV19,.,TRBJ2-1,CASSPYYYNEQFF
13,TRBV20-1,.,TRBJ2-3,CSASSRVADTQYF
14,TRBV4-1,TRBD2,TRBJ2-4,CASSPGGGFNIQYF
14,TRBV7-8,TRBD1,TRBJ2-4,CASSERTGLNIQYF
13,TRBV20-1,.,TRBJ2-3,CSAKAGGTDTQYF
13,TRBV3-1,.,TRBJ1-1,CASSPLGNTEAFF
13,TRBV5-1,.,TRBJ2-1,CASSLGQYNEQFF
13,TRBV9,TRBD2,TRBJ2-1,CASSVLREGEQFF
13,TRBV5-1,TRBD2,TRBJ2-7,CASSLAGNYEQYF
14,TRBV4-3,.,TRBJ2-3,CASSQVQEADTQYF
14,TRBV24-1,.,TRBJ2-2,CATSEPLHTGELFF
13,TRBV3-1,.,TRBJ2-7,CASSPRATYEQYF
15,TRBV3-1,.,TRBJ2-3,CASSQELPGLGTQYF
16,TRBV10-3,TRBD1,TRBJ2-5,CAISELQGVQGETQYF
15,TRBV18,.,TRBJ1-2,CASSPYSDSLYGYTF
14,TRBV6-1,TRBD1,TRBJ1-1,CASRTTGLSHEAFF
13,TRBV6-1,.,TRBJ1-6,CASSPEPGVPLHF
12,TRBV28,.,TRBJ2-6,CASTVGANVLTF
14,TRBV13,TRBD1,TRBJ1-2,CASSLGDRVNGYTF
13,TRBV2,.,TRBJ1-1,CASRLTVNTEAFF
17,TRBV30,.,TRBJ2-7,CAWSPQRSSVVSYEQYF
14,TRBV7-2,.,TRBJ2-5,CASSLFGGMETQYF
13,TRBV7-9,.,TRBJ2-7,CASSLDPDYEQYF
15,TRBV7-9,.,TRBJ2-7,CASSLGASRPYEQYF
14,TRBV11-2,.,TRBJ2-7,CASSHEVGPYEQYF
16,TRBV9,.,TRBJ2-1,CASSPRTASPYNEQFF
16,TRBV13,.,TRBJ2-1,CASSLGVSPGYNEQFF
13,TRBV12-3/TRBV12-4,.,TRBJ2-2,CASSRTTTGELFF
13,TRBV6-1,.,TRBJ2-1,CASSGQAINEQFF
13,TRBV29-1,TRBD1,TRBJ2-2,CSSRQGANGELFF
15,TRBV7-6,TRBD2,TRBJ2-7,CASSPGERGPYEQYF
13,TRBV20-1,.,TRBJ1-3,CSARQVLGNTIYF
14,TRBV27,.,TRBJ1-2,CASSPSAGLYGYTF
13,TRBV27,.,TRBJ2-7,CASSLAQGLEQYF
12,TRBV28,TRBD1,TRBJ2-5,CASSAGTGGTNF
13,TRBV7-8,.,TRBJ2-7,CASSQDPLFEQYF
12,TRBV19,.,TRBJ2-1,CASSHSENEQFF
13,TRBV20-1,.,TRBJ2-4,CSEKGGAKNIQYF
14,TRBV7-9,.,TRBJ2-2,CASLRGQNTGELFF
14,TRBV4-3,TRBD1,TRBJ2-7,CASSLDRDHYEQYF
15,TRBV7-3,.,TRBJ2-2,CASSPGPENTGELFF
16,TRBV28,TRBD1,TRBJ1-2,CASSHPYRGPNYGYTF
14,TRBV6-6,.,TRBJ2-1,CASSYSPTSDEQFF
14,TRBV9,.,TRBJ2-2,CASSPRSNTGELFF
16,TRBV7-6,.,.,CASSPHSTGNYNEQYF
18,TRBV12-3/TRBV12-4,TRBD2,TRBJ2-2,CASTDWTSGSQNTGELFF
13,TRBV28,.,TRBJ1-2,CACSFKEGYGYTF
16,TRBV10-3,TRBD2,TRBJ2-7,CAISESVAGGVDEQYF
15,TRBV27,TRBD2,TRBJ2-7,CASSPLREGQAEQYF
15,TRBV28,.,TRBJ1-1,CASSLRGAWGTEAFF
16,TRBV7-6,TRBD1,TRBJ1-1,CASSLIRGQLNTEAFF
18,TRBV30,TRBD2,TRBJ2-2,CAWRQRTSGRPGTGELFF
14,TRBV3-1,.,TRBJ2-1,CASSRGKGRSEQFF
17,TRBV5-1,TRBD2,TRBJ2-1,CASSLGLAGALYNEQFF
12,TRBV12-3/TRBV12-4,.,TRBJ1-2,CASSPDLSSYTF
16,TRBV2,TRBD2,TRBJ2-3,CASRGLAAYPLDTQYF
13,TRBV20-1,.,TRBJ2-2,CSASPNAPGELFF
16,TRBV2,TRBD1,TRBJ1-4,CASRRTGLATNEKLFF